One sample yielded the 30 T cell receptor beta chains listed below, sequenced in a study of vaccination effects on CD4 cells after COVID-19. Their specific antigens are unknown. Cells that had been cultured for 10 days were the source of isolated CD4+ T cells. The vaccine given was either BNT162b2 or mRNA-1273, in two doses. Here immunoSEQ multiplex PCR was the method, and the copy in TCRdb shows in-frame clones only, minus some. The sample has about 40,000 clones, around two thirds seen once. The sequenced sample was CD4+ T cells from PBMCs cultured without peptide, obtained after COVID-19 vaccination. The receptors stem from a human donor who received a COVID-19 vaccine.

CDR3 DNA: TGTGCCAGCAGTGGAAGGACAGGGCCCTACAATGAGCAGTTCTTC. It yields the protein CASSGRTGPYNEQFF. The V call is TRBV2, the J call TRBJ2-1; TRBD1 agrees at 8 bases. The germline gives CDR1 SNHLY, CDR2 FYNNEI. CDR3 length equals 15 residues. V shed 4 bases and J 2 bases; nucleotides not matched to a gene: 4. The whole variable domain, filled in from reference TRBV2 and TRBJ2-1, reads EPEVTQTPSHQVTQMGQEVILRCVPISNHLYFYWYRQILGQKVEFLVSFYNNEISEKSEIFDDQFSVERPDGSNFTLKIRSTKLEDSAMYFCASSGRTGPYNEQFFGPGTRLTVL.

The chain employs TRBV7-6 and TRBJ1-1; TRBD1 is a possible D gene (5 bases). This CDR3 spans 17 amino acids. Between the trimmed V and J ends, which lost 3 bases and 1 base, there was a span of 18 bases. Germline lookup yields CDR1 SGHVS and CDR2 FNYEAQ. Here the CDR3 DNA reads TGTGCCAGCAGCTTCATCTCACGGGGGTCCTCGAACACTGAAGCTTTCTTT. Translation gives CASSFISRGSSNTEAFF.

The chain links TRBV9 to TRBJ2-7; 10 bases align to TRBD1. The germline V gene encodes CDR1 SGDLS and CDR2 YYNGEE. J lost 6 bases, V lost 2 bases, and 2 bases had no gene match. This CDR3 spans 13 amino acids. As DNA, the CDR3 is TGTGCCAGCAGCGTCCGGGACAGGGGCGAGCAGTACTTC. This encodes CASSVRDRGEQYF.

This rearrangement joins TRBV19 to TRBJ1-5; the D is unclear. This CDR3 has 14 amino acids. CDR1 is LNHDA, CDR2 SQIVND, per germline (reference sequence). The V gene lost 6 bases and the J gene lost 7 bases, with 16 bases spanning the gap. CDR3 region: CASRRTVRIQPQHF. The CDR3 DNA is TGTGCCAGTAGGCGGACTGTGAGAATACAGCCCCAGCATTTT.

The chain uses TRBV5-4 and TRBJ1-2, with 7 bases that match TRBD1. Germline CDR1 reads SGHNT; CDR2 reads YYREEE (reference sequence). This CDR3 comprises 13 residues. The trim removed 2 bases at V and 4 bases at J, leaving 2 bases unmatched. CDR3 sequence (DNA): TGTGCCAGCAGCTTCGGACAGGTCTATGGCTACACCTTC. Translating it yields CASSFGQVYGYTF.

V is TRBV7-7 and J is TRBJ2-5; D could derive from TRBD1 or TRBD2 (5 bases each). Germline CDR1 and CDR2: SSHAT and FNYEAQ (reference sequence). V was trimmed by 2 bases and J by 3 bases, leaving 22 bases between them. The CDR3 sequence is 18 residues long. Here the CDR3 reads CASSLFVAGTPGEETQYF. DNA of the CDR3: TGTGCCAGCAGCTTATTTGTCGCCGGGACGCCTGGTGAAGAGACCCAGTACTTC.

This clone was recorded once. The chain couples TRBV18 to TRBJ2-3; 7 nucleotides agree with TRBD1. Germline CDR1 is KGHSH and CDR2 is LQKENI. Unmatched junction bases numbered 9, after V lost 3 bases and J lost 3 bases. The CDR3 spans 16 residues. The CDR3 DNA follows: TGTGCCAGCTCACCTCTTCGGACAGGTTCAACAGATACGCAGTATTTT. It is translated as CASSPLRTGSTDTQYF.

This clone appeared a few times. The chain's CDR3 is CSVGEGFTEAFF. CDR3 in DNA: TGCAGCGTTGGGGAGGGTTTCACTGAAGCTTTCTTT. V and J are TRBV29-1 and TRBJ1-1; no reliable D call. CDR1 is SQVTM and CDR2 is ANQGSEA in the germline V gene. Trimming stripped 4 bases from V and 4 bases from J, with 10 bases between. CDR3 length equals 12 residues. The variable domain in full, completed from reference TRBV29-1 and TRBJ1-1, reads SAVISQKPSRDICQRGTSLTIQCQVDSQVTMMFWYRQQPGQSLTLIATANQGSEATYESGFVIDKFPISRPNLTFSTLTVSNMSPEDSSIYLCSVGEGFTEAFFGQGTRLTVV.

The gene calls are TRBV4-2 and TRBJ2-1; 9 bases align to TRBD2. This CDR3 is 17 amino acids long. V dropped 0 bases and J dropped 2; count of bases not matched to a gene: 5. From germline, CDR1 is LGHNA and CDR2 YNFKEQ. The CDR3 DNA reads TGTGCCAGCAGCCAAGATTCCCTAGCGGGGACCTACAATGAGCAGTTCTTC. Translating gives CASSQDSLAGTYNEQFF.

A few counts support this clone. The chain uses TRBV30 and TRBJ1-6; D ambiguous. From germline, CDR1 is GTSNPN and CDR2 SVGIG (reference sequence). CDR3 length: 11 amino acids. Trimming took 3 bases from V and 9 from J, leaving 6 bases between them. CDR3 nucleotides: TGTGCCTGGAGAACCGGTTCACCCCTCCACTTT. It codes for CAWRTGSPLHF.

This clone came up a few times. J is TRBJ2-2 and V is TRBV6-5, with TRBD1 matching 8 bases. Germline assignment: CDR1 MNHEY and CDR2 SVGAGI. This CDR3 has 14 amino acids. Trimming removed 6 bases from V and 3 bases from J; junction bases left unmatched: 3. The CDR3 loop is CASRGQVYTGELFF. The CDR3 nucleotides are TGTGCCAGCAGGGGACAGGTTTACACCGGGGAGCTGTTTTTT.

The rearrangement links TRBV6-5 to TRBJ2-7; the match to TRBD2 covers 7 bases. Germline CDR1 is MNHEY and CDR2 is SVGAGI. The CDR3 length is 13 residues. The ends lost 6 bases at V and 0 bases at J; junction bases unmatched: 2. The CDR3 coding sequence is TGTGCCAGCAGACTAGCGCGCTCCTACGAGCAGTACTTC. This encodes CASRLARSYEQYF.

The chain employs TRBV6-5 and TRBJ2-7, with D tentatively TRBD1 (6 bases). CDR1 MNHEY and CDR2 SVGAGI come from the germline V gene. V lost 6 bases, J lost 0 bases, and 15 bases lay in between. The CDR3 loop spans 15 amino acids. In DNA, the CDR3 is TGTGCCAGCAGGAAAACAGGGCTCAGCTCCTACGAGCAGTACTTC. Its translation: CASRKTGLSSYEQYF.

The J gene is TRBJ1-2, the V gene TRBV6-5; no clear D gene. CDR1 MNHEY and CDR2 SVGAGI come from the germline V gene. V was trimmed by 3 bases and J by 2 bases, leaving 13 bases between them. The CDR3 has 15 residues. The CDR3 region has the DNA TGTGCCAGCAGTTATGCGGCAACAAGCAACTATGGCTACACCTTC. Residues: CASSYAATSNYGYTF.

The chain couples TRBV7-2 to TRBJ2-1; no clear D gene. The germline V gene encodes CDR1 SGHTA and CDR2 FQGNSA. This CDR3 spans 11 amino acids. The V and J ends lost 3 bases and 6 bases respectively, with 3 bases between them. CDR3 coding DNA: TGTGCCAGCAGCTTTCTCAATGAGCAGTTCTTC. It codes for CASSFLNEQFF. The entire variable domain, with the rest obtained from reference TRBV7-2 and TRBJ2-1, is as follows: GAGVSQSPSNKVTEKGKDVELRCDPISGHTALYWYRQSLGQGLEFLIYFQGNSAPDKSGLPSDRFSAERTGGSVSTLTIQRTQQEDSAVYLCASSFLNEQFFGPGTRLTVL.

The rearrangement joins TRBV6-2 or TRBV6-3 to TRBJ2-7, with D unclear. The germline V gene encodes CDR1 MNHEY and CDR2 SVGEGT. Trimming took off 2 bases at V and 4 bases at J, with 6 bases between the two ends. CDR3 length: 12 residues. The DNA of the CDR3 is TGTGCCAGCAGTTACAGAGAATACGAGCAGTACTTC. Translation: CASSYREYEQYF.

The V call is TRBV5-1, the J call TRBJ1-3; TRBD1 matches at 8 bases. The V gene end was trimmed by 5 bases and the J gene end by 4 bases; junction bases not matched to a gene: 8. This CDR3 region has 15 residues. Germline assignment: CDR1 SGHRS and CDR2 YFSETQ. The CDR3 sequence: CASSGQGARGNTIYF. The CDR3 bases are TGCGCCAGCAGTGGGCAGGGGGCGCGAGGAAACACCATATATTTT.

The chain uses TRBV10-1 and TRBJ1-5; the D gene is possibly TRBD1 (5 bases). V was shortened by 7 bases and J by 8 bases, with 15 bases between the two germline ends. The CDR3 is 13 residues long. Germline V gene sequence: CDR1 WNHNN, CDR2 SYGVQD (reference sequence). CDR3 sequence (DNA): TGCGCCAGCAAAATGGGGGACCCCGAGCCCCAGCATTTT. It is translated as CASKMGDPEPQHF.

The genes are TRBV5-5 and TRBJ1-5; 9 bases are a match to TRBD1. Germline trimming cut 3 bases from V and 7 bases from J; bases unmatched to any gene: 5. CDR1 is SGHKS, CDR2 YYEKEE, per germline (reference sequence). This CDR3 has 14 amino acids. CDR3: CASSYWGTGQPQHF. CDR3 nucleotide sequence: TGTGCCAGCAGCTATTGGGGGACAGGGCAGCCCCAGCATTTT. The entire variable domain, with the rest obtained from reference TRBV5-5 and TRBJ1-5, is as follows: DAGVTQSPTHLIKTRGQQVTLRCSPISGHKSVSWYQQVLGQGPQFIFQYYEKEERGRGNFPDRFSARQFPNYSSELNVNALLLGDSALYLCASSYWGTGQPQHFGDGTRLSIL.

For the CDR3, the DNA is TGCGCCAGCAGAAAGGGACAGACTAATGAAAAACTGTTTTTT. Its translation is CASRKGQTNEKLFF. The gene calls are TRBV5-1 and TRBJ1-4; TRBD1 aligns across 7 bases. V was pared by 5 bases and J by 2 bases, with 3 bases of the junction left unmatched. The CDR3 has 14 residues. The germline V gene has CDR1 SGHRS and CDR2 YFSETQ. Full variable domain (outside the CDR3, taken from reference TRBV5-1 and TRBJ1-4): KAGVTQTPRYLIKTRGQQVTLSCSPISGHRSVSWYQQTPGQGLQFLFEYFSETQRNKGNFPGRFSGRQFSNSRSEMNVSTLELGDSALYLCASRKGQTNEKLFFGSGTQLSVL.

V and J are TRBV6-5 and TRBJ2-1; a weak D match, TRBD1 (6 bases). The germline V gene has CDR1 MNHEY and CDR2 SVGAGI. Trimming pared 5 bases from V and 4 bases from J, leaving 15 bases between. This CDR3 contains 15 residues. The CDR3: CASSPTGKNYNEQFF. The CDR3 DNA reads TGTGCCAGCAGTCCCACAGGGAAAAATTACAATGAGCAGTTCTTC.

This rearrangement joins TRBV6-5 to TRBJ1-2; 7 bases fit TRBD1. Germline values: CDR1 MNHEY, CDR2 SVGAGI. J lost 5 bases, V lost 4 bases, and 7 bases had no gene match. The CDR3 sequence is 14 residues long. CDR3: CASSSIDRVYGYTF. The DNA of the CDR3 is TGTGCCAGCAGTTCGATCGACAGGGTATATGGCTACACCTTC.

The chain employs TRBV19 and TRBJ1-1; the D is unclear. Per germline, CDR1 LNHDA and CDR2 SQIVND (reference sequence). The CDR3 extends over 14 amino acids. V was cut by 5 bases and J by 0 bases, with 10 bases left in between. The CDR3 region is CASSLHIMNTEAFF. CDR3 in DNA: TGTGCCAGTAGTTTACATATTATGAACACTGAAGCTTTCTTT.

The chain is built from TRBV3-1 (or the pseudogene TRBV3-2) and TRBJ2-3, with unresolved D. Germline V gene data show CDR1 as LGHDT and CDR2 as YNNKEL (reference sequence). The CDR3 length is 14 residues. Between the trimmed V and J ends, which lost 2 bases and 1 base, there was a span of 7 bases. The CDR3 sequence: CASSQRSGTDTQYF. In nucleotides, the CDR3 is TGTGCCAGCAGCCAAAGGTCTGGCACAGATACGCAGTATTTT.

The CDR3 bases are TGTGCCAGCAGCCACACGATAGGGACCGACTCCTACGAGCAGTACTTC. Translated: CASSHTIGTDSYEQYF. The rearrangement links TRBV4-2 to TRBJ2-7; either TRBD1 or TRBD2 may supply D (5 bases each). This CDR3 has 16 residues. Trimming removed 3 bases at V and 0 bases at J, with 15 bases between. Germline V lookup: CDR1 LGHNA, CDR2 YNFKEQ.

The J gene is TRBJ1-2, the V gene TRBV5-6, with 9 bases that match TRBD1. Germline CDR1 is SGHDT and CDR2 is YYEEEE. The CDR3 covers 15 residues. After removal of 0 bases from V and 1 base from J, the junction contained 1 base not matched to a gene. The CDR3 reads CASSLGDRVNYGYTF. The CDR3 DNA sequence: TGTGCCAGCAGCTTGGGGGACAGGGTTAACTATGGCTACACCTTC.

The chain is built from TRBV6-5 and TRBJ2-5; no clear D. Germline assignment: CDR1 MNHEY and CDR2 SVGAGI. V was cut by 8 bases and J by 4 bases, with 20 bases left in between. The CDR3 is 15 amino acids. The DNA of the CDR3 is TGTGCCAGCGTTGCTCAGCCGGGTATGAGAGAGACCCAGTACTTC. Translation gives CASVAQPGMRETQYF.

The J gene is TRBJ2-1, the V gene TRBV20-1; TRBD2 aligns across 11 bases. Per the germline V gene, CDR1 is DFQATT and CDR2 is SNEGSKA (reference sequence). V lost 3 bases and J lost 6; bases outside the gene matches: 19. CDR3 length: 19 amino acids. The CDR3 protein is CSASPPAGTSGQSSNEQFF. CDR3 bases: TGCAGTGCTAGTCCTCCGGCCGGGACTAGCGGCCAATCCAGCAATGAGCAGTTCTTC.

This chain uses TRBV19 with TRBJ1-1; D gene ambiguous. Trimming took 6 bases from V and 2 from J, leaving 16 bases between them. This CDR3 spans 15 amino acids. Germline V lookup: CDR1 LNHDA, CDR2 SQIVND (reference sequence). The CDR3 region is CASRDQTILNTEAFF. CDR3 nucleotide sequence: TGTGCCAGTAGGGACCAGACAATACTTAACACTGAAGCTTTCTTT.

This chain joins TRBV11-2 and TRBJ1-3; D is ambiguous. Germline V gives CDR1 SGHAT, CDR2 FQNNGV. Trimming cost V 2 bases and J 0 bases, with 14 bases left between them. The CDR3 is 17 residues long. The CDR3 loop is CASSLSSTVSSGNTIYF. In DNA, the CDR3 is TGTGCCAGCAGCTTATCATCGACTGTGAGCTCTGGAAACACCATATATTTT.